A selection of T cell receptor beta chains follows, all from one sample in a study of blood T cells in healthy people across ages. Each CDR3 protein gets one entry after TCRdb re-called the 5' RACE reads with MiXCR. The sample lists 600,000 or so distinct CDR3 sequences, approximately 30% occurring once. Sequencing used blood. The receptors here all came from a woman aged 80 or over in good health. Both conserved end residues are part of each CDR3. Fields, in order: clone size, V gene, J gene, D gene, CDR3 DNA, CDR3 protein. A D gene is named only where the DNA matches it firmly. Some rows have no size entry. The others give once, few or many, or a class for an expanded clone.

many,TRBV12-3/TRBV12-4,TRBJ1-2,TRBD1,TGTGCCAGCATCGAACCCAGGGGGCAGGGCTATGGCTACACCTTC,CASIEPRGQGYGYTF
many,TRBV27,TRBJ2-7,TRBD2,TGTGCCAGCAGTACCACATCTTGGACTAGCGGGGGCCTTCTCATCTACGAGCAGTACTTC,CASSTTSWTSGGLLIYEQYF
few,TRBV7-9,TRBJ2-1,-,TGTGCCAGCACCTTTGGAGGACTGGGGGCCAATGAGCAGTTCTTC,CASTFGGLGANEQFF
many,TRBV4-3,TRBJ2-1,-,TGCGCCAGCAGCCAAGGATCCGGTCGGAGTGGTGAGCAGTTCTTC,CASSQGSGRSGEQFF
-,TRBV7-9,TRBJ2-2,TRBD2,TGTGCCAGCAGTTGGGGACTAGGTAACACCGGGGAGCTGTTTTTT,CASSWGLGNTGELFF
many,TRBV20-1,TRBJ2-1,-,TGCAGTGCTGGTGGGGTGAACTACAATGAGCAGTTCTTC,CSAGGVNYNEQFF
-,TRBV18,TRBJ2-1,TRBD1,TGTGCCAGCTCACCCCAGGACAGGACAAGGTTAAATGAGCAATTCTTC,CASSPQDRTRLNEQFF
-,TRBV7-2,TRBJ1-3,-,TGTGCCAGCAGCTCACAGGTCTCTGGAAACACCATATATTTT,CASSSQVSGNTIYF
-,TRBV4-3,TRBJ1-4,-,TGCGCCAGCAGCTTTGAAGGGAGTGATGAAAAACTGTTTTTT,CASSFEGSDEKLFF
-,TRBV28,TRBJ1-1,-,TGTGCCAGCAGGGCACGCAGGGATATGAACGCTGAAGCTTTCTTT,CASRARRDMNAEAFF
few,TRBV20-1,TRBJ1-2,-,TGCAGTGCTAGAATTGGGGCAGTACACTATGGCTACACCTTC,CSARIGAVHYGYTF
many,TRBV20-1,TRBJ1-2,-,TGCAGTGCCCACCCAGGGGCTGGCTATGGCTACACCTTC,CSAHPGAGYGYTF
many,TRBV10-3,TRBJ2-3,-,TGTGCCATCAGTGCACAGGGCACAGATACGCAGTATTTT,CAISAQGTDTQYF
few,TRBV20-1,TRBJ1-1,-,TGCAGTGCTCCGGGAAATTTTAACACTGAAGCTTTCTTT,CSAPGNFNTEAFF
few,TRBV12-3/TRBV12-4,TRBJ2-2,-,TGTGCCAACAGGAGTCCCAGGGGCCGCGGCACCGGGGAGCTGTTTTTT,CANRSPRGRGTGELFF
many,TRBV5-1,TRBJ2-1,-,TGCGCCAGCAGCCCGGAGGAGGGCGCGGTTCCGTTCTTC,CASSPEEGAVPFF
-,TRBV20-1,TRBJ2-7,-,TGCAGTGCTAGACCCACAGGGCTAAGCTACAATGAGCAGTACTTC,CSARPTGLSYNEQYF
-,TRBV6-1,TRBJ1-2,-,TGTGCCAGCAGTGGAGGGACACCTTCCCACTATGGCTACACCTTC,CASSGGTPSHYGYTF
-,TRBV5-1,TRBJ1-1,-,TGCGCCAGCAGCTCGACAGGTCCTATGAACGCTGAAGCTTTCTTT,CASSSTGPMNAEAFF
-,TRBV2,TRBJ1-4,-,TGTGCCAGCAGCCGGGTCGGGGAAAAACTGTTTTTT,CASSRVGEKLFF
many,TRBV24-1,TRBJ2-7,-,TGTGCCACCGCTGAGGAGTTCGTCTCCGAGCAGTACTTC,CATAEEFVSEQYF
few,TRBV28,TRBJ1-1,-,TGTGCCAGCAGTAGTTACGGAGCCCCGGGCACTGAAGCTTTCTTT,CASSSYGAPGTEAFF
many,TRBV6-6,TRBJ2-1,TRBD2,TGTGCCAGCAGTTACTCCCTAGCGGGGATGAATGAGCAGTTCTTC,CASSYSLAGMNEQFF
many,TRBV25-1,TRBJ1-2,-,TGTGCCAGCAGTGAATCTCGACCGGGGCTCTATGGCTACACCTTC,CASSESRPGLYGYTF
few,TRBV6-4,TRBJ2-5,TRBD2,TGTGCCAGCAGCTTACTAGCGGGGGGATTCAATGAGCAGTACTTC,CASSLLAGGFNEQYF
-,TRBV2,TRBJ1-6,TRBD1,TGTGCCAGCAACAGAGAGACAGGGAACAATTCACCCCTCCACTTT,CASNRETGNNSPLHF